This TCR beta chain is from a study of Ad26.COV2.S vaccination and SARS-CoV-2 variants. V shed 5 bases and J 2 bases; nucleotides not matched to a gene: 6. Germline CDR1 is MNHEY and CDR2 is SMNVEV (reference sequence). The CDR3 extends over 14 amino acids. Produced via immunoSEQ multiplex PCR; TCRdb's table is partial and in-frame only. The table records hundreds of thousands of clones, 80% to 95% of them present only once. Treatment indicated: roughly 19 received Ad26.COV2.S at low or high dose, single or two shots; about 5 received placebo; per-sample allocation not given. Sampling was done on day 63 after the first vaccine or placebo injection. Based in Boston, the donor was an adult of 18-55 years.

The rearrangement joins TRBV27 to TRBJ2-7, with TRBD1 matching 7 bases. This TCR came from a person aged 18-60 years who received the Ad26.COV2.S COVID-19 vaccine or a placebo. The sequences come from peripheral blood, collected in a trial of Ad26.COV2.S vaccine versus placebo. The CDR3: CASSHGTAAYEQYF. CDR3 DNA sequence: TGTGCCAGCAGTCACGGGACAGCGGCCTACGAGCAGTACTTC.